This TCR beta chain was profiled in a study of cytomegalovirus exposure and HLA in healthy donors. Study-level results: The authors confirmed in vitro that a few CMV-associated chains were specific for CMV antigens. Later analysis suggested most CMV-associated TCR beta chains were HLA-restricted.

This clone occurred a few times. Its target is not known. This PCR relied on a set of 60 Vbeta primers and 13 Jbeta primers. The data were produced by immunoSEQ multiplex PCR, yet TCRdb's version contains in-frame clones alone and is incomplete. Of about 160,000 clones listed, 70% to 90% are singletons. Germline-derived CDR1 and CDR2 are SGHRS and YFSETQ. This CDR3 is built from 14 residues. The ends lost 5 bases at V and 1 base at J; junction bases unmatched: 6. Sequencing input: PBMCs. V is TRBV5-1 and J is TRBJ2-7; 7 bases align to TRBD1. This TCR derives from a woman in her twenties or thirties in good health and CMV-seropositive. The CDR3 protein is CASRPGQHSYEQYF. The CDR3 DNA is TGCGCCAGCAGACCGGGACAGCATTCCTACGAGCAGTACTTC.